This T cell receptor beta chain came from a study of cytomegalovirus exposure and HLA in healthy donors. The PCR had 60 Vbeta and 13 Jbeta primers. Produced via immunoSEQ multiplex PCR; TCRdb's table is partial and in-frame only. In the table there are more than 140,000 clones, about 75% of which are singletons. The sample holds one count of this clone. The germline V gene encodes CDR1 MNHEY and CDR2 SMNVEV (reference sequence). Germline trimming cut 6 bases from V and 10 bases from J; bases unmatched to any gene: 8. The CDR3 has 14 amino acids. The chain uses TRBV27 and TRBJ1-4, with TRBD1 matching over 10 bases. Sequences were obtained from PBMCs. The TCR sequence derives from a man aged 40-49 years in good health and CMV-seronegative. Written as DNA, the CDR3 is TGTGCCAGCAGCCAGACAGGGGGCCAGGGAAAACTGTTTTTT. It encodes CASSQTGGQGKLFF.